The 15 T cell receptor beta chains below all came from one sample that was sequenced in a study of cytomegalovirus exposure and HLA in healthy donors. The study ran its PCR with 60 Vbeta and 13 Jbeta primers. TCRdb keeps only in-frame clones here, not all; method: immunoSEQ multiplex PCR. The profile shows under 150,000 clones, around 70% of them singletons. The source material was PBMCs. All receptors come from an older woman in good health and CMV-seropositive.

The chain uses TRBV5-1 and TRBJ2-1; D is undetermined. Germline V CDR1 and CDR2: SGHRS, YFSETQ. V was pared by 0 bases and J by 7 bases, with 11 bases between. CDR3 length: 14 amino acids. CDR3: CASSLGPGWNEQFF. CDR3 sequence (DNA): TGCGCCAGCAGCTTGGGCCCCGGGTGGAATGAGCAGTTCTTC.

The chain employs TRBV10-2 and TRBJ1-1; a possible D gene is TRBD1 (5 bases). CDR1 and CDR2 from the germline V gene are WSHSY and SAAADI. This CDR3 is 11 amino acids long. The V gene lost 6 bases and the J gene lost 6 bases, with 8 bases spanning the gap. The CDR3 DNA reads as TGCGCCAGCAGGGTACAGGCTGAAGCTTTCTTT. It specifies CASRVQAEAFF.

This clone was seen a single time. This chain links TRBV19 with TRBJ1-1, with 7 bases lining up with TRBD1. From germline, CDR1 is LNHDA and CDR2 SQIVND (reference sequence). The junction had 8 bases not matched to a gene; V was cut back by 3 bases and J by 1 base. The CDR3 runs to 16 residues. The CDR3, as DNA: TGTGCCAGTAGTATCGGGCAGGGGGTCCAGAACACTGAAGCTTTCTTT. Protein product: CASSIGQGVQNTEAFF. The entire variable domain, with the rest obtained from reference TRBV19 and TRBJ1-1, is as follows: DGGITQSPKYLFRKEGQNVTLSCEQNLNHDAMYWYRQDPGQGLRLIYYSQIVNDFQKGDIAEGYSVSREKKESFPLTVTSAQKNPTAFYLCASSIGQGVQNTEAFFGQGTRLTVV.

The chain employs TRBV6-5 and TRBJ1-1, with 7 bases that match TRBD1. The CDR3 is 13 residues long. The trim removed 5 bases at V and 5 bases at J, leaving 5 bases unmatched. Germline V gene sequence: CDR1 MNHEY, CDR2 SVGAGI. The CDR3 DNA follows: TGTGCCAGCAGTCAATCAGGGGGAACTGAAGCTTTCTTT. It specifies CASSQSGGTEAFF.

The chain combines TRBV7-9 with TRBJ2-2, with D uncertain. The length of the CDR3 is 15 residues. Per germline, CDR1 SEHNR and CDR2 FQNEAQ (reference sequence). V gave up 1 base and J gave up 0 bases, with 6 bases separating them. CDR3: CASSLDSPNTGELFF. The DNA for the CDR3 is TGTGCCAGCAGCTTAGACAGCCCGAACACCGGGGAGCTGTTTTTT. Variable domain in full (rest from reference TRBV7-9 and TRBJ2-2): DTGVSQNPRHKITKRGQNVTFRCDPISEHNRLYWYRQTLGQGPEFLTYFQNEAQLEKSRLLSDRFSAERPKGSFSTLEIQRTEQGDSAMYLCASSLDSPNTGELFFGEGSRLTVL.

The rearrangement links TRBV9 to TRBJ2-5, with TRBD1 as a possible D gene (5 bases). V lost 0 bases and J lost 4, with 13 bases in between. The CDR3 contains 15 residues. CDR1 and CDR2 from the germline V gene are SGDLS and YYNGEE. The CDR3 spells CASSVGSVRGETQYF. The DNA of the CDR3 is TGTGCCAGCAGCGTAGGATCGGTAAGGGGAGAGACCCAGTACTTC.

The V gene is TRBV27, the J gene TRBJ2-7; 10 positions agree with TRBD1. Per germline, CDR1 MNHEY and CDR2 SMNVEV (reference sequence). V trimming: 5 bases; J trimming: 3 bases; junction bases outside the gene matches: 4. The length of the CDR3 is 14 residues. In nucleotides, the CDR3 is TGTGCCAGCAGTGGGAGGACAGGGGGCTACGAGCAGTACTTC. Its translation is CASSGRTGGYEQYF.

The chain joins TRBV10-2 to TRBJ1-1; tentative D call: TRBD1 (5 bases). Germline assignment: CDR1 WSHSY and CDR2 SAAADI. V was shortened by 3 bases and J by 2 bases, with 16 bases between the two germline ends. The CDR3 sequence is 16 residues long. CDR3 DNA sequence: TGCGCCAGCAGTGACGCGGTCTGGACACCTAACACTGAAGCTTTCTTT. This gives the protein CASSDAVWTPNTEAFF.

This chain connects TRBV11-2 to TRBJ1-5; D is ambiguous. The CDR3 contains 14 residues. Trimming cost V 5 bases and J 0 bases, with 8 bases left between them. CDR1 is SGHAT, CDR2 FQNNGV, per germline. CDR3 DNA sequence: TGTGCCAGCAGCCCCGAGTATAGCAATCAGCCCCAGCATTTT. Protein sequence: CASSPEYSNQPQHF.

This clone has a single count. The gene calls are TRBV6-5 and TRBJ2-5; TRBD1 might be the D (6 bases). The CDR3 runs to 14 residues. Germline V CDR1 and CDR2: MNHEY, SVGAGI. With 5 bases removed from V and 2 bases from J, the gap between germline ends came to 12 bases. In nucleotides, the CDR3 is TGTGCCAGCAGTAGACAGGCTATTCAAGAGACCCAGTACTTC. Its protein product is CASSRQAIQETQYF.

The chain couples TRBV5-4 to TRBJ2-5, with D possibly being TRBD2 (6 bases). The CDR3 is 14 amino acids. V lost 0 bases and J lost 2, with 8 bases in between. In germline, CDR1 is SGHNT, CDR2 YYREEE (reference sequence). CDR3 protein: CASSLAGTQETQYF. Here the CDR3 DNA reads TGTGCCAGCAGCTTGGCCGGGACTCAAGAGACCCAGTACTTC.

The gene calls are TRBV11-2 and TRBJ1-1; D is undetermined. The CDR3 runs to 13 residues. Germline V gene data show CDR1 as SGHAT and CDR2 as FQNNGV. Trimming took off 3 bases at V and 4 bases at J, with 9 bases between the two ends. The CDR3 DNA sequence: TGTGCCAGCAGCTTCTCCGAGAGCACTGAAGCTTTCTTT. This gives the protein CASSFSESTEAFF. The full variable domain, with the rest looked up from reference TRBV11-2 and TRBJ1-1, is EAGVAQSPRYKIIEKRQSVAFWCNPISGHATLYWYQQILGQGPKLLIQFQNNGVVDDSQLPKDRFSAERLKGVDSTLKIQPAKLEDSAVYLCASSFSESTEAFFGQGTRLTVV.

The V call is TRBV19, the J call TRBJ2-2; no firm D call. The CDR3 is 15 amino acids. V lost 5 bases and J lost 1, with 11 bases in between. From germline, CDR1 is LNHDA and CDR2 SQIVND (reference sequence). CDR3 DNA sequence: TGTGCCAGTAGTTTTCTGTCAGGGAACACCGGGGAGCTGTTTTTT. Protein product: CASSFLSGNTGELFF.

The chain employs TRBV4-1 and TRBJ2-5; the match to TRBD2 covers 10 bases. The CDR3 extends over 17 amino acids. V shed 5 bases, J shed 5 bases, and the junction held 14 bases outside the gene matches. Germline CDR1 is MGHRA and CDR2 is YSYEKL. CDR3 coding DNA: TGCGCCAGCAGCGCGGGGGGAGGAGCGGGGGGGCCGGAGACCCAGTACTTC. It specifies CASSAGGGAGGPETQYF.

The chain is built from TRBV5-1 and TRBJ1-1; D may be TRBD1 (6 bases). V dropped 0 bases and J dropped 9 bases, with 9 bases sitting between them. The CDR3 consists of 12 residues. Germline loops: CDR1 SGHRS, CDR2 YFSETQ. The CDR3 coding sequence is TGCGCCAGCAGCTTGGAGGACAGAAAAGCTTTCTTT. Translation: CASSLEDRKAFF.